This is a list of T cell receptor beta chains from one sample in a study of blood T cell repertoires in COVID-19. TCRdb's copy holds only in-frame clones and misses some; the assay was immunoSEQ multiplex PCR. Of over 250,000 clones listed, around 92% are singletons. Specimen: peripheral blood. All receptors derive from a young adult with COVID-19, enrolled during active disease. The CDR3 runs from the conserved cysteine through the conserved F or W. D genes are given only for firm matches. Clone size is stated in some rows and not others, as once, few, many or a class when expanded.

CDR3 protein: CATSDTTGLNTQYF
CDR3 DNA: TGTGCCACCAGTGACACGACAGGGTTGAATACGCAGTATTTT
J gene: TRBJ2-3
D gene: TRBD1
clone size: once
V gene: TRBV24-1

CDR3 protein: CASSRGRGQETQYF
CDR3 DNA: TGTGCCAGCAGCCGCGGAAGGGGGCAAGAGACCCAGTACTTC
J gene: TRBJ2-5
D gene: .
clone size: .
V gene: TRBV7-8

CDR3 protein: CASSFGREETQYF
CDR3 DNA: TGTGCCAGCAGCTTCGGACGGGAGGAGACCCAGTACTTC
J gene: TRBJ2-5
D gene: .
clone size: .
V gene: TRBV7-2

CDR3 protein: CASSHTSRVREQYF
CDR3 DNA: TGTGCCAGCAGCCATACTAGTCGGGTGCGCGAGCAGTACTTC
J gene: TRBJ2-7
D gene: .
clone size: .
V gene: TRBV7-2

CDR3 protein: CASSYTAATEAFF
CDR3 DNA: TGTGCCAGCAGTTACACGGCGGCCACTGAAGCTTTCTTT
J gene: TRBJ1-1
D gene: .
clone size: .
V gene: TRBV6-5

CDR3 protein: CASSLLAGGFNEQFF
CDR3 DNA: TGTGCCAGCAGCCTACTAGCGGGAGGCTTCAATGAGCAGTTCTTC
J gene: TRBJ2-1
D gene: TRBD2
clone size: .
V gene: TRBV7-6

CDR3 protein: CASSLVSGGATNYGYTF
CDR3 DNA: TGTGCCAGCAGCTTAGTTTCAGGGGGCGCGACTAACTATGGCTACACCTTC
J gene: TRBJ1-2
D gene: TRBD1
clone size: .
V gene: TRBV7-3

CDR3 protein: CASSLYRTSYYNEQFF
CDR3 DNA: TGTGCCAGCAGCTTATACAGGACTAGTTATTACAATGAGCAGTTCTTC
J gene: TRBJ2-1
D gene: TRBD2
clone size: .
V gene: TRBV11-2

CDR3 protein: CASSDTTVSGNTIYF
CDR3 DNA: TGTGCCAGCAGTGATACGACAGTCTCTGGAAACACCATATATTTT
J gene: TRBJ1-3
D gene: .
clone size: .
V gene: TRBV9

CDR3 protein: CAIRPGQGTEGEQFF
CDR3 DNA: TGTGCCATCAGGCCGGGACAGGGGACTGAAGGTGAGCAGTTCTTC
J gene: TRBJ2-1
D gene: TRBD1
clone size: .
V gene: TRBV10-3

CDR3 protein: CASSDDNGGTEQFF
CDR3 DNA: TGTGCCAGCAGTGACGATAACGGCGGGACGGAGCAGTTCTTC
J gene: TRBJ2-1
D gene: .
clone size: .
V gene: TRBV6-4

CDR3 protein: CASSSQKQREADNEQFF
CDR3 DNA: TGTGCCAGCAGCTCCCAAAAACAGCGGGAGGCGGACAATGAGCAGTTCTTC
J gene: TRBJ2-1
D gene: TRBD2
clone size: .
V gene: TRBV11-3

CDR3 protein: CASTFRGVNGSEKLFF
CDR3 DNA: TGTGCCAGCACCTTCAGGGGGGTGAACGGCAGTGAAAAACTGTTTTTT
J gene: TRBJ1-4
D gene: TRBD1
clone size: .
V gene: TRBV28

CDR3 protein: CASSQPAGGGRSSRETQYF
CDR3 DNA: TGTGCCAGCAGTCAACCGGCCGGGGGCGGGAGAAGTAGTCGAGAGACCCAGTACTTC
J gene: TRBJ2-5
D gene: .
clone size: .
V gene: TRBV6-2/TRBV6-3

CDR3 protein: CASSLADSKETQYF
CDR3 DNA: TGTGCCAGCAGCTTAGCGGACAGTAAAGAGACCCAGTACTTC
J gene: TRBJ2-5
D gene: .
clone size: .
V gene: TRBV7-9

CDR3 protein: CASSATGFYEQYF
CDR3 DNA: TGTGCCAGTAGTGCGACAGGGTTTTACGAGCAGTACTTC
J gene: TRBJ2-7
D gene: TRBD1
clone size: .
V gene: TRBV19

CDR3 protein: CASRLVQINTGELFF
CDR3 DNA: TGTGCAAGTCGCTTAGTACAGATAAACACCGGGGAGCTGTTTTTT
J gene: TRBJ2-2
D gene: .
clone size: .
V gene: TRBV12-2

CDR3 protein: CAITRDRDYGYTF
CDR3 DNA: TGTGCCATCACCCGGGACAGGGACTATGGCTACACCTTC
J gene: TRBJ1-2
D gene: TRBD1
clone size: few
V gene: TRBV10-3

CDR3 protein: CASTALTTNEKLFF
CDR3 DNA: TGCGCCAGCACCGCACTAACAACTAATGAAAAACTGTTTTTT
J gene: TRBJ1-4
D gene: .
clone size: once
V gene: TRBV10-1

CDR3 protein: CASSSLAGGDTQYF
CDR3 DNA: TGTGCCAGCAGCTCGCTAGCGGGAGGGGATACGCAGTATTTT
J gene: TRBJ2-3
D gene: TRBD2
clone size: .
V gene: TRBV7-9

CDR3 protein: CASSVGGSKETQYF
CDR3 DNA: TGTGCCAGCAGCGTAGGCGGTAGTAAAGAGACCCAGTACTTC
J gene: TRBJ2-5
D gene: .
clone size: .
V gene: TRBV9

CDR3 protein: CASSFTPGTAGQPQHF
CDR3 DNA: TGTGCCAGCAGTTTCACCCCCGGGACTGCGGGCCAGCCCCAGCATTTT
J gene: TRBJ1-5
D gene: .
clone size: .
V gene: TRBV6-5

CDR3 protein: CASSLTEAFF
CDR3 DNA: TGTGCCAGCAGCCTGACAGAAGCTTTCTTT
J gene: TRBJ1-1
D gene: .
clone size: .
V gene: TRBV7-2

CDR3 protein: CASSLRDFTYEQYF
CDR3 DNA: TGTGCCAGCAGCCTGCGGGACTTTACCTACGAGCAGTACTTC
J gene: TRBJ2-7
D gene: .
clone size: .
V gene: TRBV7-9

CDR3 protein: CASSLDGYEQYF
CDR3 DNA: TGCGCCAGCAGCTTGGACGGCTACGAGCAGTACTTC
J gene: TRBJ2-7
D gene: .
clone size: .
V gene: TRBV5-1

CDR3 protein: CASRKVRGEQYF
CDR3 DNA: TGTGCCAGCAGGAAAGTCCGCGGGGAGCAGTACTTC
J gene: TRBJ2-7
D gene: .
clone size: .
V gene: TRBV2

CDR3 protein: CASSYSTGLLYNEQFF
CDR3 DNA: TGTGCCAGCAGTTACTCTACGGGACTTCTCTACAATGAGCAGTTCTTC
J gene: TRBJ2-1
D gene: .
clone size: .
V gene: TRBV6-5

CDR3 protein: CSAVPRLAGAPDTQYF
CDR3 DNA: TGCAGCGCCGTGCCCCGACTAGCGGGAGCCCCAGATACGCAGTATTTT
J gene: TRBJ2-3
D gene: TRBD2
clone size: .
V gene: TRBV29-1

CDR3 protein: CASSPRTGKYEKLFF
CDR3 DNA: TGTGCCAGCAGTCCACGGACAGGGAAGTACGAAAAACTGTTTTTT
J gene: TRBJ1-4
D gene: TRBD1
clone size: .
V gene: TRBV6-2/TRBV6-3

CDR3 protein: CASSVNRANTEAFF
CDR3 DNA: TGTGCCAGCAGCGTAAACAGGGCGAACACTGAAGCTTTCTTT
J gene: TRBJ1-1
D gene: .
clone size: .
V gene: TRBV9

CDR3 protein: CASSLGTGFGGYTF
CDR3 DNA: TGTGCCAGCAGCTTAGGAACAGGGTTCGGTGGCTACACCTTC
J gene: TRBJ1-2
D gene: .
clone size: once
V gene: TRBV7-8

CDR3 protein: CASTRDRANTEAFF
CDR3 DNA: TGTGCCAGCACCAGGGACAGGGCGAACACTGAAGCTTTCTTT
J gene: TRBJ1-1
D gene: TRBD1
clone size: few
V gene: TRBV6-5

CDR3 protein: CASSFGQGGNQPQHF
CDR3 DNA: TGTGCCAGCAGTTTTGGACAGGGAGGGAATCAGCCCCAGCATTTT
J gene: TRBJ1-5
D gene: TRBD1
clone size: .
V gene: TRBV6-6

CDR3 protein: CASSPPGGQPQHF
CDR3 DNA: TGTGCCAGCAGCCCCCCGGGGGGTCAGCCCCAGCATTTT
J gene: TRBJ1-5
D gene: .
clone size: .
V gene: TRBV4-2

CDR3 protein: CAWKRQGRGANEKLFF
CDR3 DNA: TGTGCCTGGAAGAGACAGGGAAGGGGGGCTAATGAAAAACTGTTTTTT
J gene: TRBJ1-4
D gene: TRBD1
clone size: once
V gene: TRBV30

CDR3 protein: CASSGRTSGRWYEQYF
CDR3 DNA: TGTGCCAGCAGCGGAAGGACTAGCGGGAGGTGGTACGAGCAGTACTTC
J gene: TRBJ2-7
D gene: TRBD2
clone size: .
V gene: TRBV3-1/TRBV3-2

CDR3 protein: CSALLFGGYTF
CDR3 DNA: TGCAGTGCCCTACTATTCGGTGGCTACACCTTC
J gene: TRBJ1-2
D gene: .
clone size: .
V gene: TRBV20-1

CDR3 protein: CASSEGLTGELFF
CDR3 DNA: TGTGCCAGCAGTGAGGGCCTCACCGGGGAGCTGTTTTTT
J gene: TRBJ2-2
D gene: .
clone size: .
V gene: TRBV6-4

CDR3 protein: CASILTGGGQPQHF
CDR3 DNA: TGTGCCAGCATCCTGACAGGAGGAGGTCAGCCCCAGCATTTT
J gene: TRBJ1-5
D gene: .
clone size: .
V gene: TRBV6-1

CDR3 protein: CASSSAGPTNEKLFF
CDR3 DNA: TGTGCCAGCAGCTCAGCGGGACCTACTAATGAAAAACTGTTTTTT
J gene: TRBJ1-4
D gene: .
clone size: .
V gene: TRBV6-5

CDR3 protein: CASSLGLTPYEQYF
CDR3 DNA: TGTGCCAGCAGCTTAGGGCTTACCCCCTACGAGCAGTACTTC
J gene: TRBJ2-7
D gene: .
clone size: .
V gene: TRBV7-2

CDR3 protein: CASSISPGFGYTF
CDR3 DNA: TGTGCCAGTAGTATAAGCCCAGGGTTCGGCTACACCTTC
J gene: TRBJ1-2
D gene: .
clone size: .
V gene: TRBV19

CDR3 protein: CAWRLSGLKVAPLHF
CDR3 DNA: TGTGCCTGGAGGCTTTCAGGGCTTAAAGTAGCACCCCTCCACTTT
J gene: TRBJ1-6
D gene: .
clone size: .
V gene: TRBV30

CDR3 protein: CASSVAPSGNEQFF
CDR3 DNA: TGTGCCAGCAGCGTAGCCCCTTCGGGCAATGAGCAGTTCTTC
J gene: TRBJ2-1
D gene: .
clone size: .
V gene: TRBV9

CDR3 protein: CASSRTTGDEQYF
CDR3 DNA: TGCGCCAGCAGCCGCACGACAGGGGACGAGCAGTACTTC
J gene: TRBJ2-7
D gene: TRBD1
clone size: .
V gene: TRBV4-1

CDR3 protein: CASSHQALDEQFF
CDR3 DNA: TGCGCCAGCAGCCATCAAGCTTTGGATGAGCAGTTCTTC
J gene: TRBJ2-1
D gene: .
clone size: .
V gene: TRBV5-1

CDR3 protein: CASSVGGSSTDTQYF
CDR3 DNA: TGTGCCAGCAGCGTTGGGGGGTCTAGCACAGATACGCAGTATTTT
J gene: TRBJ2-3
D gene: .
clone size: .
V gene: TRBV9

CDR3 protein: CASSLPLSRGLGYGYTF
CDR3 DNA: TGTGCCAGCTCTCTTCCCCTCAGCAGAGGATTGGGCTATGGCTACACCTTC
J gene: TRBJ1-2
D gene: .
clone size: .
V gene: TRBV12-1

CDR3 protein: CASSSTGTKNIQYF
CDR3 DNA: TGTGCCAGCAGTTCGACAGGAACCAAAAACATTCAGTACTTC
J gene: TRBJ2-4
D gene: .
clone size: .
V gene: TRBV6-5

CDR3 protein: CSVVAGVGLAGGGNEQFF
CDR3 DNA: TGCAGCGTTGTAGCGGGGGTAGGACTAGCGGGAGGTGGCAATGAGCAGTTCTTC
J gene: TRBJ2-1
D gene: TRBD2
clone size: .
V gene: TRBV29-1

CDR3 protein: CASSPGRTQYF
CDR3 DNA: TGTGCCAGCAGCCCGGGTAGGACCCAGTACTTC
J gene: TRBJ2-5
D gene: .
clone size: .
V gene: TRBV3-1/TRBV3-2

CDR3 protein: CASSFLDTSTDTQYF
CDR3 DNA: TGTGCCAGCAGCTTTTTGGACACTAGCACAGATACGCAGTATTTT
J gene: TRBJ2-3
D gene: .
clone size: .
V gene: TRBV27

CDR3 protein: CASSQDRGLTDTQYF
CDR3 DNA: TGTGCCAGCAGCCAAGACAGGGGTCTGACAGATACGCAGTATTTT
J gene: TRBJ2-3
D gene: .
clone size: few
V gene: TRBV14

CDR3 protein: CASNREPSYNEQFF
CDR3 DNA: TGTGCCAGCAACCGGGAGCCTTCCTACAATGAGCAGTTCTTC
J gene: TRBJ2-1
D gene: .
clone size: .
V gene: TRBV9